One and the same sample provided the 10 T cell receptor beta chains below, sequenced in a study of response to subunit inactivated influenza vaccine. One entry per CDR3 protein results from TCRdb running MiXCR on the RT-PCR reads. The profile shows hundreds of thousands of distinct CDR3 sequences, roughly 14% of them singletons. The input for sequencing was PBMCs from blood, taken approximately 15 days before vaccination. The origin of the receptors is a man between 50 and 59 years old who received an inactivated influenza vaccine.

This clonotype showed up many times. The chain has TRBV4-1 and TRBJ2-7; D remains unclear. V was cut by 3 bases and J by 3 bases, with 6 bases left in between. The CDR3 is made up of 12 amino acids. Germline CDR1 and CDR2: MGHRA and YSYEKL. CDR3 in DNA: TGCGCCAGCAGCCACCTTGACTACGAGCAGTACTTC. Protein product: CASSHLDYEQYF.

The rearrangement links TRBV2 to TRBJ2-7; 10 bases line up with TRBD2. After removal of 4 bases from V and 3 bases from J, the junction contained 6 bases not matched to a gene. The CDR3 is 15 residues long. Germline V gene lookup returns CDR1 SNHLY and CDR2 FYNNEI. The CDR3 protein is CASSGRLAGSYEQYF. In DNA form, the CDR3 reads TGTGCCAGCAGTGGCCGACTAGCGGGCAGCTACGAGCAGTACTTC.

This clonotype has just a few counts. V gene TRBV5-1 combines with J gene TRBJ2-1; 7 bases match TRBD2. Trimming cost V 0 bases and J 6 bases; bases outside gene matches: 6. Germline CDR1 and CDR2: SGHRS and YFSETQ. The CDR3 totals 15 residues. CDR3 in DNA: TGCGCCAGCAGCTTGGCCGTGACTAGCCTCAATGAGCAGTTCTTC. It yields the protein CASSLAVTSLNEQFF.

This clonotype was counted many times. DNA of the CDR3: TGTGCCAGCACGTTTGAGGGGGGGGCCTACAATGAGCAGTTCTTC. Its translation: CASTFEGGAYNEQFF. The rearrangement uses TRBV12-3 or TRBV12-4 and TRBJ2-1; D may be TRBD2 (7 bases). With 7 bases removed from V and 2 bases from J, the gap between germline ends came to 15 bases. The CDR3 is made up of 15 amino acids.

The V call is TRBV25-1, the J call TRBJ1-6; no firm D call. The CDR3 spans 12 residues. V lost 7 bases to trimming and J lost 10 bases, with 11 bases between them. From germline, CDR1 is MGHDK and CDR2 SYGVNS. The CDR3 DNA reads as TGTGCCAGCATGGGTTTTGGATCACCCCTCCACTTT. It is translated as CASMGFGSPLHF. Based on the CDR3 plus reference TRBV25-1 and TRBJ1-6, the full variable domain is EADIYQTPRYLVIGTGKKITLECSQTMGHDKMYWYQQDPGMELHLIHYSYGVNSTEKGDLSSESTVSRIRTEHFPLTLESARPSHTSQYLCASMGFGSPLHFGNGTRLTVT.

This clonotype was counted a few times. The chain is built from TRBV20-1 and TRBJ1-1, with D possibly being TRBD1 (5 bases). The V gene's germline CDR1 is DFQATT and CDR2 SNEGSKA (reference sequence). CDR3 size: 13 residues. The V and J ends lost 6 bases and 1 base respectively, with 12 bases between them. CDR3 in amino acids: CSAPTVPNTEAFF. CDR3 sequence (DNA): TGCAGTGCACCGACAGTACCGAACACTGAAGCTTTCTTT.

The gene calls are TRBV5-6 and TRBJ2-5; 14 bases fit TRBD2. CDR1 is SGHDT, CDR2 YYEEEE, per germline. CDR3 length equals 17 residues. With V trimmed by 2 bases and J by 5 bases, 8 bases remained unmatched. The CDR3 region is CASSFVGGLAGDETQYF. As DNA, the CDR3 is TGTGCCAGCAGCTTTGTGGGGGGACTAGCGGGGGATGAGACCCAGTACTTC.

The chain carries TRBV18 and TRBJ2-3; 11 bases line up with TRBD2. V lost 3 bases and J lost 3; bases outside the gene matches: 2. The CDR3 runs to 15 residues. Germline V gene sequence: CDR1 KGHSH, CDR2 LQKENI. DNA for the CDR3: TGTGCCAGCTCACCGACTAGCGGGGAAACAGATACGCAGTATTTT. Its protein product is CASSPTSGETDTQYF.

This clonotype was seen ten or more times. J is TRBJ2-5 and V is TRBV12-3 or TRBV12-4; no clear D gene. The CDR3 has 13 residues. V was clipped by 5 bases and J by 5 bases, with 12 bases between them. The CDR3 is CASSPLLMETQYF. CDR3 DNA: TGTGCCAGCAGTCCACTACTGATGGAGACCCAGTACTTC.

In regard to this clonotype: This may stem from a read error, because a much larger clone lies one nucleotide away. CDR3 nucleotide sequence: TGCGCCAGCAGCGTGGGACATGTTATCTACGAGCAGTACTTC. This sequence encodes CASSVGHVIYEQYF. The chain carries TRBV5-1 and TRBJ2-7, with D perhaps matching TRBD1 (6 bases). V was trimmed by 4 bases and J by 3 bases, leaving 14 bases between them. The CDR3 is 14 amino acids. Germline loops: CDR1 SGHRS, CDR2 YFSETQ.